This entry describes one T cell receptor beta chain. These data are taken from a study of T cells expressing NK-cell markers. The germline gives CDR1 MNHEY, CDR2 SVGEGT. This CDR3 contains 14 residues. TCRdb reprocessed the 5' RACE reads and reports one entry per CDR3 protein, with no DNA. The repertoire table contains about 260,000 distinct CDR3 sequences. The receptor's source is a man younger than 35 in good health. The sequenced sample was blood T cells: a sorted CD56 or NKG2C T cell subset, CD4+ or CD8+ T cells, or bulk PBMC T cells (not recorded which). The V gene is TRBV6-2 or TRBV6-3, the J gene TRBJ1-5; TCRdb proposes TRBD1, but this gene call is untestable without DNA. Here the CDR3 reads CASRQRDSNQPQHF.